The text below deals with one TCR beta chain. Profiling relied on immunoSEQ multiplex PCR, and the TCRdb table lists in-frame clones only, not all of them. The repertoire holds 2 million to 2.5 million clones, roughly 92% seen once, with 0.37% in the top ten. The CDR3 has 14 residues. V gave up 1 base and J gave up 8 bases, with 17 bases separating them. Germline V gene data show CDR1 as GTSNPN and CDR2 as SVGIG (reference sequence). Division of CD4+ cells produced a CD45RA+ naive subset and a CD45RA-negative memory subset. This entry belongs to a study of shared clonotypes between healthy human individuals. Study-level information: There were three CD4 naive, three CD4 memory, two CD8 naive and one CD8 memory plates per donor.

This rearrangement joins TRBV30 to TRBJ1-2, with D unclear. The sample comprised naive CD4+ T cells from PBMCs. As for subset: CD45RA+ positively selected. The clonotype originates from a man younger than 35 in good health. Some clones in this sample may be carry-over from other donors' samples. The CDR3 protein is CAWSALGVHAGYTF. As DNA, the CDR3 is TGTGCCTGGAGTGCACTTGGGGTTCATGCGGGCTACACCTTC. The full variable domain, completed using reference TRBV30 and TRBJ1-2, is SQTIHQWPATLVQPVGSPLSLECTVEGTSNPNLYWYRQAAGRGLQLLFYSVGIGQISSEVPQNLSASRPQDRQFILSSKKLLLSDSGFYLCAWSALGVHAGYTFGSGTRLTVV.